These 12 T cell receptor beta chains share one sample of origin, sequenced in a study of blood T cell repertoires in COVID-19. Only in-frame clones appear in the TCRdb table, and some are missing; sequencing was by immunoSEQ multiplex PCR. The profile shows some 330,000 clones, roughly 90% of them singletons. The sample comprised peripheral blood. The receptors here all came from a woman aged 45-65 years with active or convalescent COVID-19.

A word on this clone: One end of the junction is discordant with germline, which a read error may explain. The rearrangement uses TRBV28 and TRBJ1-1; no firm D call. The CDR3 has 15 amino acids. In germline, CDR1 is MDHEN, CDR2 SYDVKM. CDR3 DNA sequence: TGTGCCAGCCGTTTTGCGGGGTACGTGAACACTGAAGCTTTCTTT. Its translation is CASRFAGYVNTEAFF.

The CDR3 protein is CASSPRGSGNTIYF. CDR3 sequence (DNA): TGTGCCAGCAGCCCCAGGGGGTCTGGAAACACCATATATTTT. This rearrangement joins TRBV7-8 to TRBJ1-3, with 7 nucleotides matching TRBD1. V shed 5 bases, J shed 1 base, and the junction held 2 bases outside the gene matches. CDR1 is SGHVS and CDR2 is FQNEAQ in the germline V gene. CDR3 length: 14 amino acids. Supplemented by reference TRBV7-8 and TRBJ1-3, the full variable domain reads GAGVSQSPRYKVAKRGQDVALRCDPISGHVSLFWYQQALGQGPEFLTYFQNEAQLDKSGLPSDRFFAERPEGSVSTLKIQRTQQEDSAVYLCASSPRGSGNTIYFGEGSWLTVV.

The CDR3: CASSLGPPYEQYF. CDR3 bases: TGTGCCAGCAGTTTAGGGCCCCCCTACGAGCAGTACTTC. The V and J genes are TRBV12-3 or TRBV12-4 and TRBJ2-7, with D unclear. Trimming shortened V by 1 base and J by 2 bases, and 6 bases separated the two germline ends. This CDR3 has 13 amino acids.

The CDR3 DNA reads TGTGCCAGCAGCCAACCCGGGACAGGGCGGGCTGAAGCTTTCTTT. This encodes CASSQPGTGRAEAFF. The rearrangement links TRBV4-2 to TRBJ1-1, with 9 nucleotides matching TRBD1. J lost 6 bases, V lost 2 bases, and 7 bases had no gene match. The CDR3 loop spans 15 amino acids. The germline gives CDR1 LGHNA, CDR2 YNFKEQ.

V gene TRBV7-8 combines with J gene TRBJ2-7; 7 positions agree with TRBD1. The CDR3 is 15 amino acids. The germline CDR1 and CDR2 sequences are SGHVS and FQNEAQ. V dropped 2 bases and J dropped 7; count of bases not matched to a gene: 11. CDR3 sequence (DNA): TGTGCCAGCAGCTTATCGGGACAGCTAACGCGGGAGCAGTACTTC. Amino acids: CASSLSGQLTREQYF.

The chain combines TRBV29-1 with TRBJ1-1, with 7 bases lining up with TRBD1. The ends lost 8 bases at V and 0 bases at J; junction bases unmatched: 9. This CDR3 has 14 amino acids. Germline loops: CDR1 SQVTM, CDR2 ANQGSEA. DNA for the CDR3: TGCAGCTCCCGGACAGGCAGCGTGAACACTGAAGCTTTCTTT. Translating it yields CSSRTGSVNTEAFF.

V gene TRBV7-6 combines with J gene TRBJ2-2, with D possibly matching TRBD1 (5 bases). The V gene lost 3 bases and the J gene lost 3 bases, with 17 bases spanning the gap. This CDR3 region has 17 residues. Germline V gives CDR1 SGHVS, CDR2 FNYEAQ. CDR3 residues: CASSFGIGRADTGELFF. The DNA for the CDR3 is TGTGCCAGCAGCTTCGGCATCGGCAGGGCGGACACCGGGGAGCTGTTTTTT.

V gene TRBV6-2 or TRBV6-3 combines with J gene TRBJ2-7, with TRBD1 matching 9 bases. Germline lookup yields CDR1 MNHEY and CDR2 SVGEGT. V lost 4 bases to trimming and J lost 4 bases; unmatched junction nucleotides: 5. CDR3 length equals 14 residues. The CDR3 nucleotides read TGTGCCAGCAGTTCCCCGGACAGGGGTTACGAGCAGTACTTC. It yields the protein CASSSPDRGYEQYF.

CDR3 amino acids: CASSLTGGWYEQYF. CDR3 nucleotides: TGTGCCAGCAGCCTTACGGGGGGTTGGTACGAGCAGTACTTC. The chain uses TRBV28 and TRBJ2-7; 7 positions match TRBD2. V lost 6 bases, J lost 4 bases, and 9 bases stayed unmatched. In germline, CDR1 is MDHEN, CDR2 SYDVKM. CDR3 size: 14 residues.

The gene calls are TRBV11-2 and TRBJ2-7, with 9 bases lining up with TRBD1. The CDR3 contains 14 residues. The V gene's germline CDR1 is SGHAT and CDR2 FQNNGV. The ends lost 4 bases at V and 4 bases at J; junction bases unmatched: 5. The CDR3 sequence: CASSSGQGNYEQYF. The CDR3 region has the DNA TGTGCCAGCAGCTCCGGACAGGGGAATTACGAGCAGTACTTC. The full variable domain, with the rest looked up from reference TRBV11-2 and TRBJ2-7, is EAGVAQSPRYKIIEKRQSVAFWCNPISGHATLYWYQQILGQGPKLLIQFQNNGVVDDSQLPKDRFSAERLKGVDSTLKIQPAKLEDSAVYLCASSSGQGNYEQYFGPGTRLTVT.

The CDR3 reads CASTRGREYEQYF. The CDR3 bases are TGTGCCAGCACCCGAGGCAGGGAATACGAGCAGTACTTC. J is TRBJ2-7 and V is TRBV28, with D tentatively TRBD1 (5 bases). This CDR3 comprises 13 residues. With 7 bases removed from V and 4 bases from J, the gap between germline ends came to 14 bases. Germline CDR1 reads MDHEN; CDR2 reads SYDVKM.

V gene TRBV7-9 combines with J gene TRBJ1-2; D remains unclear. V was trimmed by 4 bases and J by 4 bases, leaving 13 bases between them. Germline lookup yields CDR1 SEHNR and CDR2 FQNEAQ (reference sequence). This CDR3 comprises 14 residues. DNA of the CDR3: TGTGCCAGCAGCTCAAATTTGGCGGGCTATGGCTACACCTTC. Translation gives CASSSNLAGYGYTF.